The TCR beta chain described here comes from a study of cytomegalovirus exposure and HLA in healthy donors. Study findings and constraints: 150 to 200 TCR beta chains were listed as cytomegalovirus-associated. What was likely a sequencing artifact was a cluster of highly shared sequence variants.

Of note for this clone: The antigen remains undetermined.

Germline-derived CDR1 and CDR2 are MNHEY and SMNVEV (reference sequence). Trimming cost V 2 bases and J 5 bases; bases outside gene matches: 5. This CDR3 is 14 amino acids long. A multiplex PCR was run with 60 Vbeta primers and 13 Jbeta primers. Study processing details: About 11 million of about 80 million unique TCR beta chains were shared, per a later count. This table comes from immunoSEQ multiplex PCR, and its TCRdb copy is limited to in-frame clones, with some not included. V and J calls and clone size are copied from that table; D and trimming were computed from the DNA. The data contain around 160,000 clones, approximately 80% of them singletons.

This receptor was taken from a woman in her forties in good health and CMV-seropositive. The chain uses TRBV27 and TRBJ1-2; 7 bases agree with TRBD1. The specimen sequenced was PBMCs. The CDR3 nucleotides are TGTGCCAGCAGTTTACGAGGGGGCTTGTATGGCTACACCTTC. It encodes CASSLRGGLYGYTF.